The source of this T cell receptor beta chain is a study of T cell responses to AZD1222 COVID-19 vaccine. Study-wide results and limits: Just a handful of people given AZD1222 tested seropositive at baseline. Most donors were white British and more were female, and clonal diversity was possibly underestimated. Reportedly, nearly half the spike-specific TCRs target unmutated variant regions.

Sequencing was performed with immunoSEQ multiplex PCR; in TCRdb, only in-frame clones are kept and a portion is missing. The data contain about 140,000 clones, about nine tenths of them seen just once; the ten biggest clones take up roughly 1.2%. Second-dose intervals near 4 or 12 weeks were combined. CDR3 length: 12 amino acids. Trimming cost V 4 bases and J 8 bases, with 11 bases left between them. The germline V gene encodes CDR1 SEHNR and CDR2 FQNEAQ (reference sequence). To note about this clone: No antigen is known for it.

The chain has TRBV7-9 and TRBJ1-2; D gene unclear. The sequencing here drew on peripheral blood, taken 28 days after the second AZD1222 dose. The sequence came from an adult who received the AZD1222 COVID-19 vaccine. CDR3: CASSSRAEGYTF. CDR3 bases: TGTGCCAGCAGCTCGAGAGCAGAGGGCTACACCTTC.